This T cell receptor (beta chain) was documented in a study of blood T cells in healthy people across ages. Primed by a sample-barcoded 5' primer and a J-beta primer mix, a second PCR proceeded for about 6 to 12 cycles. TCRdb re-derived calls from the 5' RACE reads in MiXCR, one entry per CDR3 protein. The data show about 1.4 million distinct CDR3 sequences, 55% to 75% seen once. The sample providers were healthy Caucasian people from Russia, aged about 6 to 90. About 9.6 milliliters of peripheral blood were drawn from each donor into EDTA-treated tubes. Every sample yielded at least 6 million isolated PBMCs. With each sample, at least 5.5 micrograms of total RNA were extracted. V was shortened by 3 bases and J by 5 bases, with 5 bases between the two germline ends. The CDR3 has 12 amino acids. Per the germline V gene, CDR1 is MGHRA and CDR2 is YSYEKL. This clonotype was seen only a few times.

The J gene is TRBJ2-1, the V gene TRBV4-1, with D hard to call. This sequence originates from a man aged 18 to 35 in good health. The sequencing input was blood. The CDR3 bases are TGCGCCAGCAGCCACTTGAACAATGAGCAGTTCTTC. Translation: CASSHLNNEQFF.